Listed below are T cell receptor beta chains from one sample, sequenced in a study of OX40 agonist ivuxolimab in advanced cancers. Assay used: immunoSEQ multiplex PCR; TCRdb lists only in-frame clones, some missing. The sample has some 94,000 clones; under 95% are singletons. Specimen: CD4+ or CD8+ T cells sorted from blood, collected in a trial of the OX40 agonist ivuxolimab. The receptors come from an adult with an advanced solid tumor such as melanoma, head and neck, liver or kidney cancer. CDR3s include the opening cysteine and the closing phenylalanine or tryptophan. Fields, in order: D gene, V gene, J gene, clone size, CDR3 DNA, CDR3 protein. The D gene is left open where the match is weak. Only part of the rows carry a size: once, few, many, or a class if the clone is expanded.

NA	TRBV25-1	TRBJ2-7	NA	TGTGCCAGCAGTGAATATGGGGGGGGGCTAGCGAAGACCTACGAGCAGTACTTC	CASSEYGGGLAKTYEQYF
NA	TRBV5-1	TRBJ2-5	NA	TGCGCCAGCAGCTTGGCCGGGACGGAGGTAGAGACCCAGTACTTC	CASSLAGTEVETQYF
TRBD2	TRBV27	TRBJ2-7	few	TGTGCCAGCAGTTTATTTCGGGGGGAGTACGAGCAGTACTTC	CASSLFRGEYEQYF
TRBD2	TRBV7-6	TRBJ2-2	NA	TGTGCCAGCAGATCGACTAGCGGGGGGAACACCGGGGAGCTGTTTTTT	CASRSTSGGNTGELFF
TRBD1	TRBV30	TRBJ1-2	NA	TGTGCCTGGGGGGGCCCCGGGACAGGGGACGGCTACACCTTC	CAWGGPGTGDGYTF
NA	TRBV6-1	TRBJ1-1	NA	TGTGCCAGCAGTGAAGAGGGCTTCGGTCTGGGAACTGAAGCTTTCTTT	CASSEEGFGLGTEAFF
TRBD1	TRBV27	TRBJ1-2	NA	TGTGCCAGCAGTTTTGGTCCAGGGGGCGGCTACACCTTC	CASSFGPGGGYTF
NA	TRBV29-1	TRBJ1-2	NA	TGCAGCGTTGCGCAGGGCTATGGCTACACCTTC	CSVAQGYGYTF
NA	TRBV28	TRBJ1-5	few	TGTGCCAGCGTTGGGGCCGGACGAAATCAGCCCCAGCATTTT	CASVGAGRNQPQHF
TRBD1	TRBV29-1	TRBJ1-4	NA	TGCAGCGTTCAAGGGGGCGCGACTAATGAAAAACTGTTTTTT	CSVQGGATNEKLFF
TRBD2	TRBV9	TRBJ2-2	NA	TGTGCCAGCAGCGTAGGGGCTAGCGGGAGACACACCGGGGAGCTGTTTTTT	CASSVGASGRHTGELFF
TRBD1	TRBV7-8	TRBJ2-7	NA	TGTGCCAGCAGCTTAGTAGGGAGGGGGGGGACAGGGGGGTCGTCCTACGAGCAGTACTTC	CASSLVGRGGTGGSSYEQYF
NA	TRBV2	TRBJ2-1	NA	TGTGCCAGCTCCCAGGGGCAGGGTATAGATGAGCAGTTCTTC	CASSQGQGIDEQFF
NA	TRBV4-3	TRBJ2-2	NA	TGCGCCAGCAGACAACAACCGAGGTACACCGGGGAGCTGTTTTTT	CASRQQPRYTGELFF
TRBD1	TRBV6-5	TRBJ2-3	NA	TGTGCCAGCAGACCACAGGGGGCGCGGACAGATACGCAGTATTTT	CASRPQGARTDTQYF
NA	TRBV4-1	TRBJ2-2	NA	TGCGCCAGCAGCCAACCCAGGGGGGGGCTGGTATGGACCGGGGAGCTGTTTTTT	CASSQPRGGLVWTGELFF
NA	TRBV29-1	TRBJ2-3	few	TGCAGCGTTAAGGGGGGGAGCACAGATACGCAGTATTTT	CSVKGGSTDTQYF
TRBD1	TRBV7-2	TRBJ2-7	NA	TGTGCCAGCAGCTTGACGCCGGGACAGCCTTCCTACGAGCAGTACTTC	CASSLTPGQPSYEQYF
TRBD2	TRBV4-2	TRBJ2-3	NA	TGTGCCAGCAGCCAAGACACTAGCGGGACCCAAGATACGCAGTATTTT	CASSQDTSGTQDTQYF
TRBD1	TRBV29-1	TRBJ2-2	NA	TGCAGCGTGGCCCCCGCAGGGGGCACCGGGGAGCTGTTTTTT	CSVAPAGGTGELFF
TRBD2	TRBV4-2	TRBJ2-1	NA	TGTGCCAGCAGCTTGCCGGGACTAGCGGGGCCGAGCTCCTACAATGAGCAGTTCTTC	CASSLPGLAGPSSYNEQFF
TRBD1	TRBV7-2	TRBJ2-5	NA	TGTGCCAGCAGCTTAGGCACAGGGGGCGGGGAGACCCAGTACTTC	CASSLGTGGGETQYF
NA	TRBV10-2	TRBJ2-5	NA	TGCGCCAGCAGTGGGCCCGGCCAAGAGACCCAGTACTTC	CASSGPGQETQYF
NA	TRBV10-2	TRBJ2-3	NA	TGCGCCAGCACGCGTGCGGTGGGATGGACAGATACGCAGTATTTT	CASTRAVGWTDTQYF
NA	TRBV7-2	TRBJ2-7	NA	TGTGCCAGCAGCTTCGACAGAGGGGGTTCCTACGAGCAGTACTTC	CASSFDRGGSYEQYF
NA	TRBV5-6	TRBJ1-5	NA	TGTGCCAGCAGCTTGCGGGGGGTGGACAATCAGCCCCAGCATTTT	CASSLRGVDNQPQHF
NA	TRBV29-1	TRBJ2-7	NA	TGCAGCGTTTATACGAGTAGGGGCGAGCAGTACTTC	CSVYTSRGEQYF
NA	TRBV7-8	TRBJ2-7	NA	TGTGCCAGCAGCTTAATTCTTTCGGGTCTGATCTACGAGCAGTACTTC	CASSLILSGLIYEQYF
TRBD1	TRBV7-2	TRBJ2-1	NA	TGTGCCAGCAGCTTAGCGTCTACAGGGGGCATCACCTACAATGAGCAGTTCTTC	CASSLASTGGITYNEQFF
TRBD2	TRBV19	TRBJ2-5	NA	TGTGCCAGTAGTACCTTAGGACTAGCCAGAGCAAATACCCAAGAGACCCAGTACTTC	CASSTLGLARANTQETQYF
NA	TRBV7-3	TRBJ2-1	NA	TGTGCCAGCAGCTTAGCGGGGAGACACAATGAGCAGTTCTTC	CASSLAGRHNEQFF
NA	TRBV10-3	TRBJ1-6	NA	TGTGCCATCAGTGAGAGAGGGCCCTCTAATTCACCCCTCCACTTT	CAISERGPSNSPLHF
NA	TRBV14	TRBJ2-1	NA	TGTGCCAGCAGCCAAGATCGTCCCCTTAGGACTTCTACCTACAATGAGCAGTTCTTC	CASSQDRPLRTSTYNEQFF
TRBD1	TRBV11-3	TRBJ1-6	NA	TGTGCCAGCAGCTATAAGACAGGGAGGGAATCACCCCTCCACTTT	CASSYKTGRESPLHF
NA	TRBV7-9	TRBJ1-2	NA	TGTGCCAGCAGCTTAGGAGGGATTTCTGGCTACACCTTC	CASSLGGISGYTF
TRBD2	TRBV7-3	TRBJ2-1	NA	TGTGCCAGCAGCTTAAGGGGCGGGGGTCTCTCCTACAATGAGCAGTTCTTC	CASSLRGGGLSYNEQFF
NA	TRBV29-1	TRBJ2-5	NA	TGCAGCGTTCGTTGGTCCCAAGAGACCCAGTACTTC	CSVRWSQETQYF
TRBD2	TRBV5-4	TRBJ2-3	NA	TGTGCCAGCAGCTCTCTTACTAGCGCACCCACAGATACGCAGTATTTT	CASSSLTSAPTDTQYF
NA	TRBV7-7	TRBJ2-2	once	TGTGCTAGCAGCTTACTGAGGGGACAGAACACCGGGGAGCTGTTTTTT	CASSLLRGQNTGELFF
NA	TRBV18	TRBJ1-1	NA	TGTGCCAGCTGTGACAGCATGAACACTGAAGCTTTCTTT	CASCDSMNTEAFF
NA	TRBV5-1	TRBJ2-7	NA	TGCGCCAGCAGCTTGGGGTCCACGTTCGACGAGCAGTACTTC	CASSLGSTFDEQYF
NA	TRBV5-1	TRBJ2-2	NA	TGCGCCAGCAGCCTACTCCGGGGTAACACCGGGGAGCTGTTTTTT	CASSLLRGNTGELFF
TRBD1	TRBV7-9	TRBJ2-5	NA	TGTGCCAGCAGCTTACTCGGACAGGAAGAGACCCAGTACTTC	CASSLLGQEETQYF
NA	TRBV18	TRBJ2-5	NA	TGTGCCAGCTCACCACCCGCGGGCCAAGAGACCCAGTACTTC	CASSPPAGQETQYF
NA	TRBV19	TRBJ1-1	NA	TGTGCCAGTAGTATACGGGGGAGGGCTGGGAACACTGAAGCTTTCTTT	CASSIRGRAGNTEAFF
NA	TRBV19	TRBJ2-5	NA	TGTGCCAGTAGTATCACGGGAGTTTTGGAGACCCAGTACTTC	CASSITGVLETQYF
NA	TRBV30	TRBJ1-2	NA	TGTGCCTGGAGTGTATGGGAGGGGGGCTACACCTTC	CAWSVWEGGYTF
NA	TRBV28	TRBJ1-4	NA	TGTGCCAGCAGTTTATTGTCAGCGAGGCGAAGACTGTTTTTT	CASSLLSARRRLFF
NA	TRBV7-9	TRBJ1-1	NA	TGTGCCAGCAGCTTCTGGGCGGGGAACACTGAAGCTTTCTTT	CASSFWAGNTEAFF
NA	TRBV7-9	TRBJ2-5	NA	TGTGCCAGCAGCTTAGGAGCGTACCAAGAGACCCAGTACTTC	CASSLGAYQETQYF
TRBD1	TRBV5-1	TRBJ2-5	NA	TGCGCCAGCCGAATACTAGGGACAGGACCCCAAGAGACCCAGTACTTC	CASRILGTGPQETQYF
NA	TRBV5-4	TRBJ2-1	NA	TGTGCCAGCAGCTTGACTATCGCTGACAATGAGCAGTTCTTC	CASSLTIADNEQFF
TRBD1	TRBV13	TRBJ2-5	NA	TGTGCCAGCAGCTTAGTGTGGGACAGGGGGCGGGAGACCCAGTACTTC	CASSLVWDRGRETQYF
TRBD2	TRBV11-3	TRBJ2-1	once	TGTGCCAGCAGCCCTAGCGGGAGCTCCTACAATGAGCAGTTCTTC	CASSPSGSSYNEQFF
NA	TRBV28	TRBJ2-6	NA	TGTGCCAGCAGTTTACAGAAGTGGTCTGGGGCCAACGTCCTGACTTTC	CASSLQKWSGANVLTF
NA	TRBV6-1	TRBJ1-5	NA	TGTGCCAGCAGTGCGGGCAGGGCGAGGTCGGGGGAGCATTTT	CASSAGRARSGEHF
NA	TRBV30	TRBJ2-1	NA	TGTGCCTGGAGTAGACAGCGTAATGAGCAGTTCTTC	CAWSRQRNEQFF
NA	TRBV10-3	TRBJ2-5	NA	TGTGCCATCAATCGGGAAAGGGAAGAGACCCAGTACTTC	CAINREREETQYF